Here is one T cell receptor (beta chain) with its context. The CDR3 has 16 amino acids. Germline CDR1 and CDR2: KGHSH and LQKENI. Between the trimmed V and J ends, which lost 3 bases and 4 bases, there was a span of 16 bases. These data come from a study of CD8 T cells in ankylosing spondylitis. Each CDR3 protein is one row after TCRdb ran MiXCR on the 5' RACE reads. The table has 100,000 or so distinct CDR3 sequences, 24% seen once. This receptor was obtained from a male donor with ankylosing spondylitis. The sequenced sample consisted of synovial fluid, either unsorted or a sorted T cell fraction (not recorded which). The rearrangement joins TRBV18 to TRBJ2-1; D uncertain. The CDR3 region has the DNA TGTGCCAGCTCACCGCCCATGAGCCGGTTTTACAATGAGCAGTTCTTC. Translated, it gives CASSPPMSRFYNEQFF.